Listed below are T cell receptor beta chains from one sample, sequenced in a study of CD8 T cells in ankylosing spondylitis. TCRdb re-analysed the 5' RACE reads in MiXCR, keeping a single row per CDR3 protein. The data contain roughly 130,000 distinct CDR3 sequences, over 6% of them seen just once; the ten biggest clones take up more than 10%. The sequenced material came from blood, either unsorted or a sorted T cell fraction (not recorded which). These receptors all stem from a male donor with ankylosing spondylitis or in good health (not recorded which). Each CDR3 is given with its conserved first and last residue. The order of the fields is V gene, D gene, J gene, clone size, CDR3 DNA, CDR3 protein. D genes are given only for firm matches. Only some rows state a clone size, as once, few, many or a class for expanded clones.

v_gene: TRBV30; d_gene: NA; j_gene: TRBJ2-6; abundance: many; CDR3nt: TGTGCCTGGAGCCTCACAGGGTGGAGCTCTGGGGCCAACGTCCTGACTTTC; CDR3aa: CAWSLTGWSSGANVLTF
v_gene: TRBV5-4; d_gene: NA; j_gene: TRBJ2-5; abundance: many; CDR3nt: TGTGCCAGCAGCTTGTTTGGGGGCTTTGGGGAGACCCAGTACTTC; CDR3aa: CASSLFGGFGETQYF
v_gene: TRBV29-1; d_gene: NA; j_gene: TRBJ1-1; abundance: many; CDR3nt: TGCAGCGTTGAAAGGGTGGGGCGTACTGAAGCTTTCTTT; CDR3aa: CSVERVGRTEAFF
v_gene: TRBV9; d_gene: NA; j_gene: TRBJ2-4; abundance: many; CDR3nt: TGTGCCAGCAGCGCTGCTTGGGGACTGGTCGACATTCAGTACTTC; CDR3aa: CASSAAWGLVDIQYF
v_gene: TRBV2; d_gene: NA; j_gene: TRBJ2-1; abundance: few; CDR3nt: TGTGCCAGCAGTGAGATAGCGCTTTACAATGAGCAGTTCTTC; CDR3aa: CASSEIALYNEQFF
v_gene: TRBV6-2/TRBV6-3; d_gene: NA; j_gene: TRBJ2-7; abundance: many; CDR3nt: TGTGCCAGCAATCCTAGGGGGTACTACGAGCAGTACTTC; CDR3aa: CASNPRGYYEQYF
v_gene: TRBV20-1; d_gene: TRBD2; j_gene: TRBJ2-7; abundance: many; CDR3nt: TGCAGTGCTAGAGATCCTAGCGGGAGATACGAGCAGTACTTC; CDR3aa: CSARDPSGRYEQYF
v_gene: TRBV7-2; d_gene: NA; j_gene: TRBJ1-4; abundance: many; CDR3nt: TGTGCCAGCAGCTTAAACCCAACGGGGGCTAATGAAAAACTGTTTTTT; CDR3aa: CASSLNPTGANEKLFF
v_gene: TRBV29-1; d_gene: NA; j_gene: TRBJ1-2; abundance: many; CDR3nt: TGCAGCGTTGAAGCTTATGGACGGGACTATGGCTACACCTTC; CDR3aa: CSVEAYGRDYGYTF
v_gene: TRBV20-1; d_gene: NA; j_gene: TRBJ1-4; abundance: many; CDR3nt: TGCAGTGCTTTCACAGGATTTAGCACTAATGAAAAACTGTTTTTT; CDR3aa: CSAFTGFSTNEKLFF
v_gene: TRBV27; d_gene: NA; j_gene: TRBJ2-1; abundance: many; CDR3nt: TGTGCCAGCAGTGGGATCGTAAGCTCCTACAATGAGCAGTTCTTC; CDR3aa: CASSGIVSSYNEQFF
v_gene: TRBV20-1; d_gene: NA; j_gene: TRBJ1-4; abundance: many; CDR3nt: TGCAGTGCTCCGAATGAAAAACTGTTTTTT; CDR3aa: CSAPNEKLFF
v_gene: TRBV12-3/TRBV12-4; d_gene: NA; j_gene: TRBJ2-1; abundance: many; CDR3nt: TGTGCCAGCAGTTCCGGGCTCCCAGGGCTCGGGCAGTTCTTC; CDR3aa: CASSSGLPGLGQFF
v_gene: TRBV5-1; d_gene: TRBD1; j_gene: TRBJ2-7; abundance: NA; CDR3nt: TGCGCCAGCAGCTTTGGATGGGACAGGGTTCGTCAGACCTCCTACGAGCAGTACTTC; CDR3aa: CASSFGWDRVRQTSYEQYF
v_gene: TRBV3-1; d_gene: TRBD2; j_gene: TRBJ2-2; abundance: NA; CDR3nt: TGTGCCTTCATCCTCCCTCTGACTAGCGGGGGGGCTTACACCGGGGAGCTGTTTTTT; CDR3aa: CAFILPLTSGGAYTGELFF
v_gene: TRBV20-1; d_gene: TRBD2; j_gene: TRBJ2-1; abundance: many; CDR3nt: TGCAGTGCACCACTAGCGGCCATTAATGAGCAGTTCTTC; CDR3aa: CSAPLAAINEQFF
v_gene: TRBV11-2; d_gene: TRBD2; j_gene: TRBJ2-1; abundance: many; CDR3nt: TGTGCCAGCAGCTTAGATTTTCAGGCGGGAGACGTCTTC; CDR3aa: CASSLDFQAGDVF
v_gene: TRBV5-1; d_gene: NA; j_gene: TRBJ2-6; abundance: many; CDR3nt: TGCGCCAGCAGCTTGGGAGATGTATCTGGGGCCAACGTCCTGACTTTC; CDR3aa: CASSLGDVSGANVLTF
v_gene: TRBV10-3; d_gene: TRBD1; j_gene: TRBJ2-7; abundance: many; CDR3nt: TGTGCCATCAGTGAGGGACAGGGACCCTACGAGCAGTACTTC; CDR3aa: CAISEGQGPYEQYF
v_gene: TRBV10-3; d_gene: NA; j_gene: TRBJ1-1; abundance: many; CDR3nt: TGTGCCATCAGTGAGGCAGGCCTGGGCACTGAAGCTTTCTTT; CDR3aa: CAISEAGLGTEAFF
v_gene: TRBV20-1; d_gene: TRBD1; j_gene: TRBJ1-6; abundance: many; CDR3nt: TGCAGTGCCCTTGGACAGGGGGTCTATAATTCACCCCTCCACTTT; CDR3aa: CSALGQGVYNSPLHF
v_gene: TRBV6-5; d_gene: TRBD1; j_gene: TRBJ1-2; abundance: many; CDR3nt: TGTGCCAGCAGTTCGCCCCGGGACAGCTCGCTCGACTATGGCTACACCTTC; CDR3aa: CASSSPRDSSLDYGYTF